A selection of T cell receptor beta chains follows, all from one sample in a study of control samples from healthy donors and cancer patients. The protocol was immunoSEQ multiplex PCR, while the TCRdb copy is restricted to in-frame clones and leaves out a portion. The table lists fewer than 120,000 clones, 88% of them singletons. Specimen: PBMCs. The receptors derive from a woman aged 60-75 years with lung cancer. Both conserved end residues are part of each CDR3. A D gene is named only where the DNA matches it firmly.

>TRBV6-5|-|TRBJ1-5
CASSYEEGSNQPQHF
>TRBV6-5|-|TRBJ2-2
CASSYDSGTGELFF
>TRBV19|TRBD2|TRBJ2-1
CASSRVAGGFNEQFF
>TRBV11-3|-|TRBJ2-2
CASSSQAGTGELFF
>TRBV19|-|TRBJ2-6
CASSPRASRVSGANVLTF
>TRBV3-1/TRBV3-2|TRBD1|TRBJ1-1
CASSQAGQGNTEAFF
>TRBV19|-|TRBJ2-7
CASSIRGASGEQYF
>TRBV7-9|-|TRBJ1-1
CASSPLGGIGVTEAFF
>TRBV27|-|TRBJ1-2
CASSLSGTTGGYGYTF
>TRBV19|TRBD2|TRBJ2-2
CASSWSGREVTGELFF
>TRBV19|-|TRBJ1-5
CVSSMWSGFQPQHF
>TRBV28|-|TRBJ1-2
CASSPGLIIDYGYTF
>TRBV6-2/TRBV6-3|TRBD2|TRBJ2-2
CASSYYAAWLAGGTYTGELFF
>TRBV18|TRBD1|TRBJ2-7
CASSPPGTGGINSYEQYF
>TRBV5-4|TRBD1|TRBJ1-2
CASSSPGQANYGYTF
>TRBV9|-|TRBJ2-2
CASSVLSDTGELFF
>TRBV11-1|TRBD2|TRBJ2-7
CASSLTSGRAYEQYF
>TRBV10-3|-|TRBJ1-4
CAISEHGGRTNEKLFF
>TRBV7-2|-|TRBJ1-2
CASSSDLYYGYTF
>TRBV9|-|TRBJ1-1
CASSVGNIMNTEAFF
>TRBV15|-|TRBJ1-5
CATSRGGAGQPQHF
>TRBV6-5|-|TRBJ1-5
CASSFSGAANQPQHF
>TRBV4-1|TRBD1|TRBJ1-1
CASSQARQGPGSNTEAFF
>TRBV6-1|-|TRBJ2-7
CASSEVGRGRLNEQYF
>TRBV9|-|TRBJ2-3
CASSVGTTHTDTQYF
>TRBV28|-|TRBJ1-1
CASSSWVNTEAFF
>TRBV7-2|-|TRBJ2-2
CASSFRVTGELFF
>TRBV6-5|-|TRBJ1-4
CATQQLGDTNEKLFF
>TRBV14|-|TRBJ1-6
CASSLLGSGNSPLHF
>TRBV27|-|TRBJ1-2
CASSSQGNGYTF
>TRBV7-3|-|TRBJ1-1
CASSAGTRFTEAFF
>TRBV10-3|-|TRBJ2-5
CAISVGTGRTSGQETQYF
>TRBV12-3/TRBV12-4|-|TRBJ2-2
CASSPSTGELFF
>TRBV20-1|-|TRBJ2-2
CSATFTGELFF
>TRBV7-2|TRBD1|TRBJ1-4
CASSLQGAEGEKLFF
>TRBV5-1|-|TRBJ2-3
CASSEGLSTDTQYF
>TRBV12-3/TRBV12-4|-|TRBJ1-4
CASSLNGAEKLFF
>TRBV6-5|-|TRBJ1-1
CAIRTATMNTEAFF
>TRBV6-2/TRBV6-3|TRBD2|TRBJ2-1
CASSRRAGGPRNEQFF
>TRBV4-3|-|TRBJ1-1
CASSQEYTDLNTEAFF
>TRBV3-1/TRBV3-2|TRBD1|TRBJ1-4
CASSQGDRAHEKLFF
>TRBV11-2|TRBD2|TRBJ2-7
CASSFGGTNYEQYF
>TRBV5-5|-|TRBJ1-5
CASSLVGQGINQPQHF
>TRBV11-1|-|TRBJ2-5
CASSLAETQYF